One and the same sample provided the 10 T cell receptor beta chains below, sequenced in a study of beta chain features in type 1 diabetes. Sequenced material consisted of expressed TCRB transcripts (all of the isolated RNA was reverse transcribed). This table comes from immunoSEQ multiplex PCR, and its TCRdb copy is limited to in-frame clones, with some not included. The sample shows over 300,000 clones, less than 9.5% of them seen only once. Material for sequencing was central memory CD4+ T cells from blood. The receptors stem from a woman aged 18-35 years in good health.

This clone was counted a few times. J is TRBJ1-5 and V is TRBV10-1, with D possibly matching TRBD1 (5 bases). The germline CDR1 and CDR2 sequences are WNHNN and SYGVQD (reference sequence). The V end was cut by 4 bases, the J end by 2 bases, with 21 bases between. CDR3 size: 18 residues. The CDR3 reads CASSATDISTGGNQPQHF. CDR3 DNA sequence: TGCGCCAGCAGTGCTACAGATATTTCTACGGGGGGCAATCAGCCCCAGCATTTT.

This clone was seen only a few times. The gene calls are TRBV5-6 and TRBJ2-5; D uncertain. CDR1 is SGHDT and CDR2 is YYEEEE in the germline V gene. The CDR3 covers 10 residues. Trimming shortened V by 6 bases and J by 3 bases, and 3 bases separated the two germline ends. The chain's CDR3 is CASIEETQYF. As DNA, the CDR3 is TGTGCCAGCATTGAAGAGACCCAGTACTTC.

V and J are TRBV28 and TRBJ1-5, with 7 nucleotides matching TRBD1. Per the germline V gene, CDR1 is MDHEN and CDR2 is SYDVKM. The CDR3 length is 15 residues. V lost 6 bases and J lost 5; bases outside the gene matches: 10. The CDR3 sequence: CASRSGTEDYQPQHF. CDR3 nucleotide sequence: TGTGCCAGCAGATCCGGGACAGAAGATTATCAGCCCCAGCATTTT.

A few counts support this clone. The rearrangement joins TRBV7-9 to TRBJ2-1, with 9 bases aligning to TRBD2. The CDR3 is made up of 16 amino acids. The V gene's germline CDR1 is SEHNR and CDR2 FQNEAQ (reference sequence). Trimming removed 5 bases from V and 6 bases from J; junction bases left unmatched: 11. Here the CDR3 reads CASSQDRAGGLNEQFF. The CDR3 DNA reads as TGTGCCAGCAGCCAAGACCGAGCGGGAGGACTCAATGAGCAGTTCTTC.

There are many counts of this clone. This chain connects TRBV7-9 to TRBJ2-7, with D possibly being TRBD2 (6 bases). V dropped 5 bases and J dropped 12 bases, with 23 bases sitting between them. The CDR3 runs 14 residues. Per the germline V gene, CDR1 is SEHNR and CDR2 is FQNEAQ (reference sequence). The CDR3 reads CASSAHARTGEWYF. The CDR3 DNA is TGTGCCAGCAGCGCCCATGCTAGGACGGGAGAATGGTACTTC.

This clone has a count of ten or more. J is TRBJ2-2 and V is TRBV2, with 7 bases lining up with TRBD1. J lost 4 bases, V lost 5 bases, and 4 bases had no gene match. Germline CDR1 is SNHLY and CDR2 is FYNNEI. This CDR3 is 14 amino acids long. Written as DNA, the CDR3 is TGTGCCAGCAGTCGGGACAGTCGCACCGGGGAGCTGTTTTTT. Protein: CASSRDSRTGELFF. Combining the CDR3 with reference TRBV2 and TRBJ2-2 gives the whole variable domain EPEVTQTPSHQVTQMGQEVILRCVPISNHLYFYWYRQILGQKVEFLVSFYNNEISEKSEIFDDQFSVERPDGSNFTLKIRSTKLEDSAMYFCASSRDSRTGELFFGEGSRLTVL.

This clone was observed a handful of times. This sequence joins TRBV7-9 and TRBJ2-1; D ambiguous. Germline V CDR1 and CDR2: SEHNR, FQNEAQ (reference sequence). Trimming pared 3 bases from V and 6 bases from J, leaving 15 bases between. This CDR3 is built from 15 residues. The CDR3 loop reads CASSFWAVSGNEQFF. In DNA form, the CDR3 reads TGTGCCAGCAGCTTCTGGGCGGTTTCAGGCAATGAGCAGTTCTTC.

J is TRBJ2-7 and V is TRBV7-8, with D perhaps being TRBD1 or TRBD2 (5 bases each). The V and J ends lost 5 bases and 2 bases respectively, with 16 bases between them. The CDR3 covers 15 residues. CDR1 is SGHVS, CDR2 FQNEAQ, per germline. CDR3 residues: CASSQYPGRTYEQYF. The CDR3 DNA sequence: TGTGCCAGCAGCCAATACCCGGGACGGACCTACGAGCAGTACTTC. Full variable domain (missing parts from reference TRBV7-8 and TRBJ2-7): GAGVSQSPRYKVAKRGQDVALRCDPISGHVSLFWYQQALGQGPEFLTYFQNEAQLDKSGLPSDRFFAERPEGSVSTLKIQRTQQEDSAVYLCASSQYPGRTYEQYFGPGTRLTVT.

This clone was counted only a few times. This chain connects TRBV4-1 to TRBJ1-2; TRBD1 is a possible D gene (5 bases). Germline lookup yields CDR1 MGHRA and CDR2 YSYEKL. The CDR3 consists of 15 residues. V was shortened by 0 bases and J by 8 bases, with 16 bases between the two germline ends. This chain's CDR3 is CASSQDRGVPGGYTF. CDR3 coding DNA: TGCGCCAGCAGCCAAGATCGGGGCGTGCCTGGGGGCTACACCTTC.

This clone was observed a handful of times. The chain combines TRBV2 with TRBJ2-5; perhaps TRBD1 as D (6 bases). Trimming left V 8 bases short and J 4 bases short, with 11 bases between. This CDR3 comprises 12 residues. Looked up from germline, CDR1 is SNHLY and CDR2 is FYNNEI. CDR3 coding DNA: TGTGCCAGCTCTAGGGGGATAGAGACCCAGTACTTC. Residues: CASSRGIETQYF. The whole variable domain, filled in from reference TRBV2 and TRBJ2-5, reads EPEVTQTPSHQVTQMGQEVILRCVPISNHLYFYWYRQILGQKVEFLVSFYNNEISEKSEIFDDQFSVERPDGSNFTLKIRSTKLEDSAMYFCASSRGIETQYFGPGTRLLVL.